This entry lists 18 T cell receptor beta chains sequenced from one sample in a study of shared T cell receptors in the human thymus. The table came from immunoSEQ multiplex PCR; TCRdb's copy has only in-frame clones and leaves some out. Of a few hundred thousand clones in the sample, approximately 95% were seen once. The sequenced material came from thymocytes. The source of these receptors is a human donor.

V gene TRBV4-2 combines with J gene TRBJ1-2; D not certain. Trimming shortened V by 0 bases and J by 6 bases, and 11 bases separated the two germline ends. This CDR3 has 14 amino acids. Germline lookup yields CDR1 LGHNA and CDR2 YNFKEQ. The CDR3 DNA sequence: TGTGCCAGCAGCCAAGATAGGGTGGAGAATGGCTACACCTTC. Translating it yields CASSQDRVENGYTF.

The rearrangement joins TRBV7-9 to TRBJ2-5; 8 bases fit TRBD1. The germline CDR1 and CDR2 sequences are SEHNR and FQNEAQ (reference sequence). The CDR3 contains 14 residues. The J segment lost 4 bases and the V segment lost 6 bases, leaving 7 bases of the junction unmatched. The CDR3 DNA sequence: TGTGCCAGCAGAGCTCTACAGGGGGGAGAGACCCAGTACTTC. Protein: CASRALQGGETQYF.

The rearrangement uses TRBV5-5 and TRBJ1-5; D is unresolved. CDR1 SGHKS and CDR2 YYEKEE come from the germline V gene (reference sequence). Trimming removed 0 bases at V and 0 bases at J, with 7 bases between. The CDR3 is 15 residues long. CDR3 protein: CASSLGRYSNQPQHF. The DNA of the CDR3 is TGTGCCAGCAGCTTGGGGCGTTATAGCAATCAGCCCCAGCATTTT.

The J gene is TRBJ1-1, the V gene TRBV11-2; the D gene is possibly TRBD1 (6 bases). CDR3 length equals 13 residues. Germline CDR1 is SGHAT and CDR2 is FQNNGV. V was trimmed by 0 bases and J by 10 bases, leaving 12 bases between them. The CDR3 DNA is TGTGCCAGCAGCTTAGATGGGGGGCGCATAGCTTTCTTT. It encodes CASSLDGGRIAFF.

This clone was detected only once. V and J are TRBV15 and TRBJ2-7, with D possibly being TRBD1 (6 bases). Trimming left V 2 bases short and J 0 bases short, with 11 bases between. CDR3 length: 15 amino acids. In germline, CDR1 is LNHNV, CDR2 YYDKDF (reference sequence). CDR3 nucleotide sequence: TGTGCCACCAGCAGACGTCCGACAGGCTCCTACGAGCAGTACTTC. Translation gives CATSRRPTGSYEQYF.

The genes are TRBV7-9 and TRBJ1-1; no reliable D call. The germline V gene encodes CDR1 SEHNR and CDR2 FQNEAQ (reference sequence). The CDR3 extends over 15 amino acids. The V end was cut by 1 base, the J end by 0 bases, with 9 bases between. The CDR3 DNA reads as TGTGCCAGCAGCTTAGTGGAAGGGCTGAACACTGAAGCTTTCTTT. Residues: CASSLVEGLNTEAFF.

The J gene is TRBJ2-1, the V gene TRBV5-1; 10 nucleotides align to TRBD1. Germline assignment: CDR1 SGHRS and CDR2 YFSETQ. V gave up 7 bases and J gave up 5 bases; unmatched junction bases: 6. The CDR3 is made up of 14 amino acids. In nucleotides, the CDR3 is TGCGCCAGCTCCGGGACAGGGGATGACAATGAGCAGTTCTTC. Encoded protein: CASSGTGDDNEQFF.

The chain is built from TRBV28 and TRBJ2-2; D is perhaps TRBD1 (6 bases). V dropped 2 bases and J dropped 0 bases, with 7 bases sitting between them. From germline, CDR1 is MDHEN and CDR2 SYDVKM. The CDR3 totals 15 residues. The CDR3 loop reads CASSLDRPNTGELFF. In nucleotides, the CDR3 is TGTGCCAGCAGTTTAGACAGGCCGAACACCGGGGAGCTGTTTTTT.

The chain couples TRBV11-2 to TRBJ1-3, with D perhaps TRBD1 (5 bases). The CDR3 length is 14 residues. The germline V gene encodes CDR1 SGHAT and CDR2 FQNNGV. V shed 7 bases and J shed 5 bases, with 15 bases lying between them. The CDR3: CASTDFQGRNTIYF. The DNA of the CDR3 is TGTGCCAGCACCGATTTCCAGGGTAGAAACACCATATATTTT.

This rearrangement joins TRBV28 to TRBJ2-7; D ambiguous. The CDR3 runs to 11 residues. V shed 5 bases and J shed 1 base, with 3 bases lying between them. Germline assignment: CDR1 MDHEN and CDR2 SYDVKM. This chain's CDR3 is CASSKSYEQYF. In nucleotides, the CDR3 is TGTGCCAGCAGTAAGTCCTACGAGCAGTACTTC.

This chain connects TRBV7-2 to TRBJ2-3; 12 bases align to TRBD2. The V segment lost 4 bases and the J segment 10 bases; nucleotides outside the gene matches: 9. Germline CDR1 and CDR2: SGHTA and FQGNSA. The CDR3 length is 15 residues. This chain's CDR3 is CASSCRTSGIQAQYF. The CDR3 DNA sequence: TGTGCCAGCAGCTGCCGGACTAGCGGGATACAGGCGCAGTATTTT. Filled out from reference TRBV7-2 and TRBJ2-3, the complete variable domain reads GAGVSQSPSNKVTEKGKDVELRCDPISGHTALYWYRQSLGQGLEFLIYFQGNSAPDKSGLPSDRFSAERTGGSVSTLTIQRTQQEDSAVYLCASSCRTSGIQAQYFGPGTRLTVL.

This chain links TRBV5-6 with TRBJ2-7, with TRBD2 matching 7 bases. Germline lookup yields CDR1 SGHDT and CDR2 YYEEEE. The CDR3 runs to 14 residues. Trimming cost V 5 bases and J 6 bases; bases outside gene matches: 11. DNA for the CDR3: TGTGCCAGCAGGTCGGGCGGGGGAATCAGCGAGCAGTACTTC. Translated: CASRSGGGISEQYF.

The chain combines TRBV2 with TRBJ2-7, with D unclear. The germline CDR1 and CDR2 sequences are SNHLY and FYNNEI. The CDR3 loop spans 13 amino acids. Trimming took 7 bases from V and 5 from J, leaving 15 bases between them. The CDR3 DNA reads TGTGCCAGCAATCCGGAATCCCCCAACGAGCAGTACTTC. Protein product: CASNPESPNEQYF. Using reference TRBV2 and TRBJ2-7 for the parts outside the CDR3, the full variable domain is EPEVTQTPSHQVTQMGQEVILRCVPISNHLYFYWYRQILGQKVEFLVSFYNNEISEKSEIFDDQFSVERPDGSNFTLKIRSTKLEDSAMYFCASNPESPNEQYFGPGTRLTVT.

J is TRBJ2-3 and V is TRBV28, with D perhaps TRBD2 (5 bases). This CDR3 is 15 amino acids long. V lost 4 bases, J lost 2 bases, and 13 bases lay in between. The germline V gene has CDR1 MDHEN and CDR2 SYDVKM. The CDR3 nucleotides are TGTGCCAGCAGTTCGGACTGGTACAACACAGATACGCAGTATTTT. Translation gives CASSSDWYNTDTQYF.

This chain uses TRBV6-6 with TRBJ2-5; D gene uncertain. The germline V and J ends were trimmed by 2 bases and 3 bases, with 10 bases remaining between them. The CDR3 contains 14 residues. The germline V gene has CDR1 MNHNY and CDR2 SVGAGI (reference sequence). Here the CDR3 reads CASSYLPGKETQYF. CDR3 DNA: TGTGCCAGCAGTTACCTCCCAGGAAAAGAGACCCAGTACTTC.

This chain uses TRBV5-4 with TRBJ2-7; D is possibly TRBD1 (5 bases). Germline CDR1 SGHNT, CDR2 YYREEE (reference sequence). V was cut by 2 bases and J by 0 bases, with 15 bases left in between. The CDR3 has 16 amino acids. The CDR3 nucleotides read TGTGCCAGCAGCTTTCCGAACAGGAGCAACTCCTACGAGCAGTACTTC. Its translation is CASSFPNRSNSYEQYF.

The chain uses TRBV2 and TRBJ2-5; the D call may be TRBD1 or TRBD2 (6 bases each). The CDR3 totals 14 residues. V was clipped by 7 bases and J by 8 bases, with 20 bases between them. Per the germline V gene, CDR1 is SNHLY and CDR2 is FYNNEI. The CDR3 region has the DNA TGTGCCAGCACTGGGACGGGGGACAAGAGAACCCAGTACTTC. It is translated as CASTGTGDKRTQYF.

The chain employs TRBV11-2 and TRBJ1-1; D is perhaps TRBD1 (6 bases). The CDR3 is 18 residues long. The V end was cut by 3 bases, the J end by 1 base, with 21 bases between. Germline CDR1 and CDR2: SGHAT and FQNNGV. CDR3 sequence (DNA): TGTGCCAGCAGCTTTAAGGTTGCGGGTGGGGGGGCGAACACTGAAGCTTTCTTT. Residues: CASSFKVAGGGANTEAFF. Looking up the rest from reference TRBV11-2 and TRBJ1-1 gives the full variable domain: EAGVAQSPRYKIIEKRQSVAFWCNPISGHATLYWYQQILGQGPKLLIQFQNNGVVDDSQLPKDRFSAERLKGVDSTLKIQPAKLEDSAVYLCASSFKVAGGGANTEAFFGQGTRLTVV.